This TCR beta chain was captured by sequencing in a study of cytomegalovirus exposure and HLA in healthy donors. The CDR3 spans 14 residues. The V gene lost 4 bases and the J gene lost 2 bases, with 9 bases spanning the gap. Germline CDR1 is SGHTS and CDR2 is YDEGEE. Primers for the PCR totalled 60 Vbeta and 13 Jbeta. This table comes from immunoSEQ multiplex PCR, and its TCRdb copy is limited to in-frame clones, with some not included. The sample comprises approximately 95,000 clones, around four fifths of which are singletons, and roughly 3.9% rests with the top ten. What was sequenced was PBMCs. This TCR came from a woman aged 35 to 49 in good health and CMV-seropositive. The chain carries TRBV5-8 and TRBJ2-2, with D uncertain. The DNA of the CDR3 is TGTGCCAGCAGCGCAAACTCCAACACCGGGGAGCTGTTTTTT. Translating gives CASSANSNTGELFF. Full variable domain (missing parts from reference TRBV5-8 and TRBJ2-2): EAGVTQSPTHLIKTRGQQATLRCSPISGHTSVYWYQQALGLGLQFLLWYDEGEERNRGNFPPRFSGRQFPNYSSELNVNALELEDSALYLCASSANSNTGELFFGEGSRLTVL.